Presented here are 21 T cell receptor beta chains from one specimen sequenced in a study of blood T cell repertoires in COVID-19. This table comes from immunoSEQ multiplex PCR, and its TCRdb copy is limited to in-frame clones, with some not included. In the table there are a few hundred thousand clones, around 90% of which are singletons. Sequenced sample: peripheral blood. The receptor source for this set is a human donor in a cohort sampled during active COVID-19.

The V call is TRBV6-2 or TRBV6-3, the J call TRBJ1-5, with D possibly being TRBD1 (6 bases). The germline V gene encodes CDR1 MNHEY and CDR2 SVGEGT. This CDR3 spans 13 amino acids. V shed 4 bases and J shed 6 bases, with 10 bases lying between them. The CDR3 is CASSLQGRQPQHF. CDR3 in DNA: TGTGCCAGCAGTTTACAGGGACGTCAGCCCCAGCATTTT.

This clone was seen only once. The gene calls are TRBV29-1 and TRBJ2-3; 9 nucleotides agree with TRBD2. The CDR3 totals 13 residues. In germline, CDR1 is SQVTM, CDR2 ANQGSEA. Germline trimming cut 7 bases from V and 4 bases from J; bases unmatched to any gene: 6. CDR3 region: CSALGTSPDTQYF. As DNA, the CDR3 is TGCAGCGCCCTGGGGACTAGCCCAGATACGCAGTATTTT.

The gene calls are TRBV5-5 and TRBJ1-2; 8 bases fit TRBD1. J gave up 6 bases and V 3 bases, and 7 bases lay outside the gene matches. CDR1 and CDR2 from the germline V gene are SGHKS and YYEKEE (reference sequence). The CDR3 contains 14 residues. CDR3 residues: CASSSSGGFNGYTF. The DNA of the CDR3 is TGTGCCAGCAGCTCCTCAGGGGGCTTTAATGGCTACACCTTC.

The chain uses TRBV27 and TRBJ1-1; D uncertain. Germline CDR1 and CDR2: MNHEY and SMNVEV (reference sequence). V was pared by 5 bases and J by 0 bases, with 7 bases between. CDR3 length equals 13 residues. CDR3 sequence (DNA): TGTGCCAGCAGTCCTTTTATGAACACTGAAGCTTTCTTT. Translated, it gives CASSPFMNTEAFF.

The CDR3 loop reads CASSSPSLQFF. CDR3 nucleotide sequence: TGTGCCAGCAGTTCTCCCTCCCTGCAGTTCTTC. V is TRBV12-3 or TRBV12-4 and J is TRBJ2-1; D is unclear. The germline V and J ends were trimmed by 4 bases and 12 bases, with 10 bases remaining between them. The CDR3 is made up of 11 amino acids.

This clone was seen a single time. The V gene is TRBV7-9, the J gene TRBJ1-1; D is perhaps TRBD1 (5 bases). This CDR3 is 13 amino acids long. Germline assignment: CDR1 SEHNR and CDR2 FQNEAQ (reference sequence). Trimming left V 5 bases short and J 2 bases short, with 9 bases between. The CDR3, as DNA: TGTGCCAGCAGCCTTCAGGGAAACACTGAAGCTTTCTTT. It specifies CASSLQGNTEAFF.

The chain has TRBV5-4 and TRBJ2-7; D may be TRBD2 (5 bases). CDR1 SGHNT and CDR2 YYREEE come from the germline V gene (reference sequence). The CDR3 consists of 13 residues. The V end was cut by 3 bases, the J end by 0 bases, with 7 bases between. CDR3 DNA: TGTGCCAGCAGCTATCGGGGCTCCTACGAGCAGTACTTC. Amino acids: CASSYRGSYEQYF.

The gene calls are TRBV5-1 and TRBJ2-7; 7 bases align to TRBD1. This CDR3 contains 14 residues. Germline V gene sequence: CDR1 SGHRS, CDR2 YFSETQ. V dropped 0 bases and J dropped 7; count of bases not matched to a gene: 7. The CDR3 here is CASSLGGQLSEQYF. The CDR3 coding sequence is TGCGCCAGCAGCTTGGGGGGACAGCTGTCGGAGCAGTACTTC.

The gene calls are TRBV21-1 and TRBJ1-6. TRBV21-1 is a listed pseudogene. This CDR3 comprises 16 residues. The CDR3 nucleotides read TGTGCCAGCAGCAAATGCCCTCGGGGCTATAATTCACCCCTCCACTTT. This translates into CASSKCPRGYNSPLHF.

V usage is TRBV10-3 and J usage is TRBJ2-5; maybe TRBD2 (5 bases). The length of the CDR3 is 13 residues. Trimming took off 4 bases at V and 4 bases at J, with 10 bases between the two ends. From germline, CDR1 is ENHRY and CDR2 SYGVKD. This chain's CDR3 is CAISGASRETQYF. The CDR3 region has the DNA TGTGCCATCAGTGGGGCTAGCAGAGAGACCCAGTACTTC.

CDR3 amino acids: CASAGQGNYEQYF. The CDR3 nucleotides read TGTGCCAGCGCGGGACAGGGGAACTACGAGCAGTACTTC. The J gene is TRBJ2-7, the V gene TRBV10-3, with TRBD1 matching 10 bases. Germline V lookup: CDR1 ENHRY, CDR2 SYGVKD. V was clipped by 10 bases and J by 3 bases; unmatched bases: 6. This CDR3 region has 13 residues.

The CDR3 DNA sequence: TGTGCCATCAGTGAGGTCGTGGGGCGGAAGACCTACGAGCAGTACTTC. Encoded protein: CAISEVVGRKTYEQYF. The chain has TRBV10-3 and TRBJ2-7; D may be TRBD1 (5 bases). Germline V lookup: CDR1 ENHRY, CDR2 SYGVKD. Trimming shortened V by 2 bases and J by 2 bases, and 16 bases separated the two germline ends. The CDR3 has 16 residues.

The rearrangement uses TRBV7-9 and TRBJ2-3; 12 bases map to TRBD2. From germline, CDR1 is SEHNR and CDR2 FQNEAQ (reference sequence). The CDR3 contains 16 residues. The trim removed 6 bases at V and 4 bases at J, leaving 8 bases unmatched. This CDR3 is CASSLSSGGAPDTQYF. CDR3 in DNA: TGTGCCAGCAGTTTGTCTAGCGGGGGGGCTCCAGATACGCAGTATTTT.

The rearrangement uses TRBV9 and TRBJ2-5, with D perhaps matching TRBD2 (6 bases). The germline V gene encodes CDR1 SGDLS and CDR2 YYNGEE. The CDR3 covers 16 residues. V lost 0 bases, J lost 1 base, and 13 bases lay in between. Here the CDR3 reads CASSVAVAAPQETQYF. The CDR3 DNA reads TGTGCCAGCAGCGTAGCAGTAGCGGCACCCCAAGAGACCCAGTACTTC.

J is TRBJ1-6 and V is TRBV5-6; possible D gene TRBD1, 5 bases. This CDR3 is built from 13 residues. Germline values: CDR1 SGHDT, CDR2 YYEEEE. V was clipped by 6 bases and J by 12 bases, with 16 bases between them. The CDR3 loop reads CASTGGEYLPLHF. The CDR3 nucleotides read TGTGCCAGCACCGGGGGAGAGTATTTACCCCTCCACTTT.

The genes are TRBV7-7 and TRBJ1-2, with D uncertain. The V end lost 1 base, the J end lost 5 bases, and 5 bases lay between the germline ends. The CDR3 runs to 12 residues. Germline V gene data show CDR1 as SSHAT and CDR2 as FNYEAQ (reference sequence). CDR3 DNA sequence: TGTGCCAGCAGCTTAGGGAGGTATGGCTACACCTTC. This gives the protein CASSLGRYGYTF.

For the CDR3, the DNA is TGTGCCAGCAGCTTAGCGACAGGGTTCTACGAGCAGTACTTC. As protein: CASSLATGFYEQYF. This chain joins TRBV11-2 and TRBJ2-7; 7 bases agree with TRBD1. Trimming removed 1 base from V and 3 bases from J; junction bases left unmatched: 3. In germline, CDR1 is SGHAT, CDR2 FQNNGV. This CDR3 spans 14 amino acids.

The chain combines TRBV4-3 with TRBJ2-7; 10 positions agree with TRBD1. Germline loops: CDR1 LGHNA, CDR2 YSLEER. There are 16 residues in the CDR3. The V gene end was trimmed by 4 bases and the J gene end by 0 bases; junction bases not matched to a gene: 6. The CDR3 spells CASSPADRGFSYEQYF. The CDR3 bases are TGCGCCAGCAGCCCAGCGGACAGGGGGTTCTCCTACGAGCAGTACTTC.

The chain combines TRBV6-5 with TRBJ2-7; D is unclear. The CDR3 sequence is 11 residues long. V was trimmed by 5 bases and J by 3 bases, leaving 5 bases between them. The germline V gene encodes CDR1 MNHEY and CDR2 SVGAGI. CDR3 bases: TGTGCCAGCAGTCCCCTCTACGAGCAGTACTTC. Translation gives CASSPLYEQYF.

This clone was observed once. Other DNA sequences in the same sample also yield this CDR3. The chain couples TRBV5-1 to TRBJ2-7, with 11 bases matching TRBD1. After removal of 3 bases from V and 4 bases from J, the junction contained 3 bases not matched to a gene. Germline V CDR1 and CDR2: SGHRS, YFSETQ. This CDR3 is 14 amino acids long. DNA for the CDR3: TGCGCCAGCAGCTCCCGGGACAGGGGGTACGAGCAGTACTTC. Translated: CASSSRDRGYEQYF.

The chain combines TRBV9 with TRBJ2-7; 9 bases are shared with TRBD2. Germline V gene sequence: CDR1 SGDLS, CDR2 YYNGEE. V lost 2 bases to trimming and J lost 6 bases; unmatched junction nucleotides: 6. The length of the CDR3 is 14 residues. DNA for the CDR3: TGTGCCAGCAGCGTTTCCGGACTAGCGAGCGAGCAGTACTTC. It is translated as CASSVSGLASEQYF.